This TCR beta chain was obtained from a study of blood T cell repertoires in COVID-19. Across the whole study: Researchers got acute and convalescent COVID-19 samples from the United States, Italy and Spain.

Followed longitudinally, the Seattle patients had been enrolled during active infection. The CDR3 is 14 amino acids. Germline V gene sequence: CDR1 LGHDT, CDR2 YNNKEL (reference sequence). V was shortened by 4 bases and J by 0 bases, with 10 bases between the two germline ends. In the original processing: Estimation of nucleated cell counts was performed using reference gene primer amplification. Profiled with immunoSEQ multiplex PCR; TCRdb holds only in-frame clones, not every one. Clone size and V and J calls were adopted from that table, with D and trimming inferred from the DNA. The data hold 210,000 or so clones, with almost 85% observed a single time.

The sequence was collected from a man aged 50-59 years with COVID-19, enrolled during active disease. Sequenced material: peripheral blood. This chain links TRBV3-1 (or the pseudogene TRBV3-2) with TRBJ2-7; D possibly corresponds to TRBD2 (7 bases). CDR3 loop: CASSLRGASYEQYF. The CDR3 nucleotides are TGTGCCAGCAGCCTTCGGGGGGCCTCCTACGAGCAGTACTTC.